The 22 T cell receptor beta chains below come from one sample, sequenced in a study of tumor-infiltrating lymphocytes in primary liver carcinoma. The study extracted blood RNA from unsorted whole blood and also extracted germline DNA. A constant-region primer served to make TCR beta cDNA from approximately 490 ng total RNA. Sequencing libraries for TCR beta derived from three nested multiplex PCR rounds that used slightly modified ARM-PCR. The study ran its first two PCR rounds for roughly 9 cycles each, using TRBV1-TRBV30 forward primers and a C-beta reverse primer. One entry per CDR3 protein, called by TCRdb with MiXCR from the multiplex PCR reads. Among fewer than 350,000 distinct CDR3 sequences listed, over 55% were seen once. Sequenced input: peripheral blood. Receptors were obtained from a man in his forties with primary liver carcinoma and hepatitis B virus infection.

The CDR3 is CASSTPGQLNTEAFF. The CDR3 region has the DNA TGTGCCAGCAGCACCCCGGGACAGCTGAACACTGAAGCTTTCTTT. The chain joins TRBV5-4 to TRBJ1-1; TRBD1 agrees at 7 bases. The CDR3 is 15 amino acids. V lost 4 bases, J lost 0 bases, and 6 bases stayed unmatched. Germline lookup yields CDR1 SGHNT and CDR2 YYREEE (reference sequence).

This clonotype was seen at least ten times. The CDR3, as DNA: TGTGCCAGCAGTTCTGGGACAGGGAGGTCTGGGGCCAACGTCCTGACTTTC. This sequence encodes CASSSGTGRSGANVLTF. The rearrangement uses TRBV12-3 or TRBV12-4 and TRBJ2-6; 9 nucleotides line up with TRBD1. CDR3 length equals 17 residues. The V and J ends lost 4 bases and 1 base, in that order; junction bases with no gene match: 5.

DNA for the CDR3: TGTGCCAGTGTTACAGGGGAGAGGTCTGGGGCCAACGTCCTGACTTTC. Amino acids: CASVTGERSGANVLTF. The V and J genes are TRBV28 and TRBJ2-6, with TRBD1 identical over 7 bases. The germline gives CDR1 MDHEN, CDR2 SYDVKM. The CDR3 consists of 16 residues. The J segment lost 1 base and the V segment lost 9 bases, leaving 9 bases of the junction unmatched.

The CDR3 loop reads CASTQTGTSYEQYF. CDR3 in DNA: TGTGCCAGCACCCAGACAGGGACATCCTACGAGCAGTACTTC. The V and J genes are TRBV6-5 and TRBJ2-7; 7 bases line up with TRBD1. After removal of 7 bases from V and 1 base from J, the junction contained 7 bases not matched to a gene. The CDR3 consists of 14 residues. Germline CDR1 is MNHEY and CDR2 is SVGAGI.

On this clonotype itself: Germline and junction disagree at one end, which may indicate a read error. The chain is built from TRBV6-2 or TRBV6-3 and TRBJ1-3; no firm D call. The CDR3 contains 14 residues. Germline CDR1 is MNHEY and CDR2 is SVGEGT. Here the CDR3 DNA reads TGTGTCAGCAGCTCACCGACCCTGGGAAACACCATATATTTT. Translation: CVSSSPTLGNTIYF.

Concerning this clonotype itself: The junction departs from germline at one end; a sequencing error may be responsible. The chain employs TRBV6-1 and TRBJ2-7, with no clear D. CDR3 length: 13 residues. Germline V lookup: CDR1 MNHNS, CDR2 SASEGT. CDR3 DNA sequence: TGTGCCGGCAGTGAAGTAAGTAATCGCGAGCAGTACTTC. It is translated as CAGSEVSNREQYF.

As for this clonotype: No conserved phenylalanine or tryptophan ends this CDR3, so it is likely a read error. The limits of the CDR3 on the DNA are not certain, so only TCRdb's listed CDR3 is given. This chain connects TRBV12-3 or TRBV12-4 to TRBJ2-7. The CDR3 sequence runs 12 residues, both termini included. CDR3: CASSLAPYEQYL.

A word on this clonotype: At one end, the junction sequence differs from germline, possibly due to a read error. The chain couples TRBV11-2 to TRBJ2-7; D ambiguous. The CDR3 spans 17 residues. CDR1 is SGHAT and CDR2 is FQNNGV in the germline V gene. CDR3 residues: CTSSPIDGSRKRYKQYF. The CDR3 nucleotides read TGTACCAGCAGCCCGATAGACGGCTCACGCAAAAGATACAAGCAGTACTTC.

In the case of this clonotype: It may be a read error: a sequence one base away is much more abundant. The V gene is TRBV6-2 or TRBV6-3, the J gene TRBJ2-1, with 16 bases lining up with TRBD2. CDR3 size: 17 residues. The V gene end was trimmed by 5 bases and the J gene end by 6 bases; junction bases not matched to a gene: 7. Germline V gene sequence: CDR1 MNHEY, CDR2 SVGEGT. Here the CDR3 reads CASSGTSGRVLCNEQFF. CDR3 in DNA: TGTGCCAGCAGTGGGACTAGCGGGAGGGTCCTCTGCAATGAGCAGTTCTTC.

The chain recombines TRBV6-5 with TRBJ2-1; the match to TRBD2 covers 15 bases. V dropped 6 bases and J dropped 4; count of bases not matched to a gene: 13. The CDR3 is made up of 19 amino acids. Germline loops: CDR1 MNHEY, CDR2 SVGAGI. The CDR3 DNA reads as TGTGCCAGCAGCCTGAGCGGACTAGCGGGAGGGCCGGAATACAATGAGCAGTTCTTC. It yields the protein CASSLSGLAGGPEYNEQFF.

V gene TRBV6-1 combines with J gene TRBJ1-6; weak D call: TRBD1 (5 bases). The CDR3 spans 14 residues. Between the trimmed V and J ends, which lost 11 bases and 10 bases, there was a span of 21 bases. Germline CDR1 MNHNS, CDR2 SASEGT. The CDR3 loop reads CACVPGGIESPLHF. The CDR3 coding sequence is TGTGCCTGCGTCCCGGGGGGGATCGAGTCACCCCTCCACTTT.

As for this clonotype: An end of the junction differs from the germline gene, which may be a read error. V usage is TRBV6-2 or TRBV6-3 and J usage is TRBJ2-7, with a weak D call TRBD1 (6 bases). This CDR3 comprises 14 residues. The germline V gene has CDR1 MNHEY and CDR2 SVGEGT. As DNA, the CDR3 is TGTGCCTGCAGTTACAATTGGCAGGGGAACGAGCACTACTTC. It specifies CACSYNWQGNEHYF.

This clonotype was detected many times. The V and J genes are TRBV6-1 and TRBJ1-2, with no clear D. The CDR3 totals 18 residues. Per the germline V gene, CDR1 is MNHNS and CDR2 is SASEGT. The V gene lost 3 bases and the J gene lost 0 bases, with 20 bases spanning the gap. The CDR3 spells CASSDIRGRTDTNYGYTF. The DNA of the CDR3 is TGTGCCAGCAGTGATATCCGCGGTAGAACAGACACTAACTATGGCTACACCTTC.

With regard to this clonotype: One base away lies a much larger clone, so this may be a sequencing read error. This sequence joins TRBV6-2 or TRBV6-3 and TRBJ2-6, with a possible D match to TRBD2 (7 bases). The CDR3 sequence is 19 residues long. V was pared by 5 bases and J by 1 base, with 21 bases between. Germline CDR1 reads MNHEY; CDR2 reads SVGEGT. DNA for the CDR3: TGTGCCAGCAGTATCCACAGGGAAAAGGGAGGGTCTGGGGCCAACGTCCTGACTTTC. It translates to CASSIHREKGGSGANVLTF.

A word on this clonotype: Just one base apart from a much larger clone, this may be a read error. The J gene is TRBJ2-1, the V gene TRBV5-6; D gene unclear. The germline V gene has CDR1 SGHDT and CDR2 YYEEEE. The CDR3 consists of 16 residues. CDR3 region: CASSLFGGSSYYEQFF. CDR3 DNA sequence: TGTGCCAGCAGCTTGTTCGGCGGTAGCTCCTACTATGAGCAGTTCTTC.

About this clonotype itself: At one end the junction does not follow the germline gene, possibly because of a read error. V usage is TRBV5-1 and J usage is TRBJ1-2; D gene ambiguous. CDR3 size: 14 residues. In germline, CDR1 is SGHRS, CDR2 YFSETQ. The CDR3 nucleotides read TGCGCCAGCAGTTTGGCCGGGAGCGGCTATGGCTACACCTTC. This gives the protein CASSLAGSGYGYTF.

The V and J genes are TRBV11-1 and TRBJ2-3; TRBD2 matches at 10 bases. V trimming: 5 bases; J trimming: 6 bases; junction bases outside the gene matches: 11. CDR1 SGHAT and CDR2 FQDESV come from the germline V gene (reference sequence). CDR3 length: 16 amino acids. The DNA for the CDR3 is TGTGCCAGCAGCCTGGGACTAGCGATAGCCAGTGATACGCAGTATTTT. Translated: CASSLGLAIASDTQYF.

This rearrangement joins TRBV5-1 to TRBJ2-5, with 7 bases that match TRBD2. V was clipped by 0 bases and J by 6 bases; unmatched bases: 5. Germline loops: CDR1 SGHRS, CDR2 YFSETQ. The CDR3 contains 14 residues. For the CDR3, the DNA is TGCGCCAGCAGCTTGGCGGGGGAGGGAAAGACCCAGTACTTC. Translation: CASSLAGEGKTQYF. Using reference TRBV5-1 and TRBJ2-5 for the parts outside the CDR3, the full variable domain is KAGVTQTPRYLIKTRGQQVTLSCSPISGHRSVSWYQQTPGQGLQFLFEYFSETQRNKGNFPGRFSGRQFSNSRSEMNVSTLELGDSALYLCASSLAGEGKTQYFGPGTRLLVL.

Of note for this clonotype: This could be a read error, since a much larger clone is one nucleotide away. V and J are TRBV4-2 and TRBJ2-7; 8 bases fit TRBD2. The CDR3 has 16 amino acids. Per the germline V gene, CDR1 is LGHNA and CDR2 is YNFKEQ. In DNA, the CDR3 is TGTACCAGCAGCCGAGGAGGGACTAGTGAGGGGAGTGTAGAGTACTTC. It yields the protein CTSSRGGTSEGSVEYF.

Note on this clonotype: A much larger clone sits a single nucleotide away, making a read error possible. This chain links TRBV5-1 with TRBJ1-6; 8 bases match TRBD1. The CDR3 length is 15 residues. Germline V gene lookup returns CDR1 SGHRS and CDR2 YFSETQ. The CDR3 bases are TGCGCCAACAGCCAGACAGGGGACGAATGGTCACCCCTCCACTTT. Protein product: CANSQTGDEWSPLHF.

As concerns this clonotype: This likely comes from a read error, as the CDR3 has no conserved phenylalanine or tryptophan at its end. This sequence joins TRBV5-4 and TRBJ2-3, with D perhaps matching TRBD1 (6 bases). V lost 8 bases, J lost 3 bases, and 13 bases lay in between. The germline gives CDR1 SGHNT, CDR2 YYREEE (reference sequence). The CDR3 loop spans 13 amino acids. The CDR3 region is CASGQCGTDTQYL. The DNA of the CDR3 is TGTGCCAGTGGACAGTGTGGGACAGATACGCAGTATCTT.

Worth noting for this clonotype: The CDR3 does not close with the conserved phenylalanine or tryptophan, likely indicating a read error. The rearrangement links TRBV6-6 to TRBJ2-4; D gene ambiguous. Germline CDR1 is MNHNY and CDR2 is SVGAGI (reference sequence). The CDR3 consists of 13 residues. In nucleotides, the CDR3 is TGTGCCTGCAGAAGTCTCATAGAAAACATTCAGTACTTA. Its translation is CACRSLIENIQYL.